This is a list of T cell receptor beta chains from one sample in a study of cytomegalovirus exposure and HLA in healthy donors. The protocol was immunoSEQ multiplex PCR, while the TCRdb copy is restricted to in-frame clones and leaves out a portion. The sample has approximately 170,000 clones; approximately 70% are singletons. Sequenced input: PBMCs. These receptors all come from a woman younger than 45 in good health and CMV-seropositive. The CDR3 runs from the conserved cysteine through the conserved F or W. D genes are given only for firm matches. The size entry is marked missing in some rows and otherwise reads once, few, many or a size class.

J: TRBJ2-2
size: .
V: TRBV19
D: .
CDR3: CASSIWGQVELFF
DNA: TGTGCCAGTAGTATATGGGGGCAAGTGGAGCTGTTTTTT

J: TRBJ2-7
size: .
V: TRBV5-1
D: .
CDR3: CASSLAIDREFQGEQYF
DNA: TGCGCCAGCAGCTTGGCGATCGATCGGGAGTTCCAGGGCGAGCAGTACTTC

J: TRBJ2-3
size: few
V: TRBV29-1
D: TRBD2
CDR3: CSGETSGTDTQYF
DNA: TGCAGCGGGGAAACTAGCGGCACAGATACGCAGTATTTT

J: TRBJ1-4
size: .
V: TRBV19
D: TRBD1
CDR3: CASSPTGINEKLFF
DNA: TGTGCCAGTAGTCCGACAGGGATTAATGAAAAACTGTTTTTT

J: TRBJ1-1
size: once
V: TRBV27
D: TRBD1
CDR3: CASRQGVQAFF
DNA: TGTGCCAGCAGGCAGGGGGTTCAAGCTTTCTTT

J: TRBJ1-2
size: .
V: TRBV14
D: .
CDR3: CASSAQNYGYTF
DNA: TGTGCCAGCAGTGCGCAAAACTATGGCTACACCTTC

J: TRBJ2-2
size: .
V: TRBV11-2
D: TRBD2
CDR3: CASRGYSGMNTGELFF
DNA: TGTGCCAGCAGAGGGTATAGCGGGATGAACACCGGGGAGCTGTTTTTT

J: TRBJ2-7
size: .
V: TRBV6-1
D: TRBD1
CDR3: CASSNRDRGSYEQYF
DNA: TGTGCCAGCAGTAACCGGGACAGGGGATCCTACGAGCAGTACTTC

J: TRBJ1-3
size: .
V: TRBV7-2
D: .
CDR3: CASSLDPGTGNTIYF
DNA: TGTGCCAGCAGCTTAGATCCAGGGACTGGAAACACCATATATTTT

J: TRBJ2-7
size: .
V: TRBV14
D: TRBD2
CDR3: CASSPREGRHEQYF
DNA: TGTGCCAGCAGCCCCCGGGAGGGCCGCCACGAGCAGTACTTC

J: TRBJ2-7
size: .
V: TRBV19
D: .
CDR3: CASSPGLGTSYEQYF
DNA: TGTGCCAGTAGTCCCGGGTTAGGCACCTCCTACGAGCAGTACTTC

J: TRBJ2-7
size: .
V: TRBV6-5
D: TRBD1
CDR3: CASRGQGAYEQYF
DNA: TGTGCCAGCAGGGGACAGGGGGCCTACGAGCAGTACTTC

J: TRBJ2-1
size: .
V: TRBV6-6
D: TRBD2
CDR3: CASSSLAGVEDEQFF
DNA: TGTGCCAGCAGTTCCTTAGCGGGAGTCGAAGATGAGCAGTTCTTC

J: TRBJ2-7
size: .
V: TRBV6-6
D: .
CDR3: CASSNRDTYEQYF
DNA: TGTGCCAGCAGTAATCGGGACACTTACGAGCAGTACTTC

J: TRBJ2-7
size: .
V: TRBV5-1
D: TRBD1
CDR3: CASSAGTGGSYEQYF
DNA: TGCGCCAGCAGCGCCGGGACAGGGGGTTCCTACGAGCAGTACTTC

J: TRBJ2-2
size: .
V: TRBV6-4
D: TRBD1
CDR3: CASSDTGANTGELFF
DNA: TGTGCCAGCAGTGACACAGGGGCGAACACCGGGGAGCTGTTTTTT

J: TRBJ2-7
size: .
V: TRBV5-5
D: .
CDR3: CASSSQVQRAEQYF
DNA: TGTGCCAGCAGCTCTCAGGTCCAGAGGGCCGAGCAGTACTTC

J: TRBJ1-3
size: .
V: TRBV6-1
D: .
CDR3: CASTSGGSGNTIYF
DNA: TGTGCCAGCACCTCCGGGGGGTCTGGAAACACCATATATTTT

J: TRBJ2-5
size: few
V: TRBV5-1
D: TRBD1
CDR3: CASSLEGAGQETQYF
DNA: TGCGCCAGCAGCTTGGAGGGGGCGGGTCAAGAGACCCAGTACTTC

J: TRBJ1-2
size: few
V: TRBV9
D: TRBD1
CDR3: CASKYLGQGGGYTF
DNA: TGTGCCAGCAAATACCTGGGACAGGGTGGTGGCTACACCTTC

J: TRBJ2-5
size: .
V: TRBV29-1
D: TRBD2
CDR3: CSVERTSGLQETQYF
DNA: TGCAGCGTTGAGCGGACTAGCGGGCTACAAGAGACCCAGTACTTC

J: TRBJ1-2
size: .
V: TRBV4-2
D: .
CDR3: CASSQLGGEIGYTF
DNA: TGTGCCAGCAGCCAATTAGGTGGGGAGATAGGCTACACCTTC

J: TRBJ2-5
size: .
V: TRBV6-1
D: TRBD1
CDR3: CASSGAWDRAETQYF
DNA: TGTGCCAGCAGTGGAGCTTGGGACAGGGCAGAGACCCAGTACTTC

J: TRBJ1-2
size: .
V: TRBV19
D: .
CDR3: CASSGTGAYGYTF
DNA: TGTGCCAGTAGTGGGACGGGAGCCTATGGCTACACCTTC

J: TRBJ2-7
size: .
V: TRBV19
D: .
CDR3: CASSPGVSYEQYF
DNA: TGTGCCAGTAGTCCCGGGGTTTCCTACGAGCAGTACTTC

J: TRBJ2-3
size: .
V: TRBV7-9
D: TRBD2
CDR3: CASSLGVVASGHTDTQYF
DNA: TGTGCCAGCAGCTTAGGGGTGGTGGCTAGCGGACACACAGATACGCAGTATTTT

J: TRBJ1-5
size: .
V: TRBV5-4
D: .
CDR3: CASSLGPGGNQPQHF
DNA: TGTGCCAGCAGCTTGGGTCCCGGGGGCAATCAGCCCCAGCATTTT

J: TRBJ2-1
size: .
V: TRBV5-1
D: TRBD2
CDR3: CASSSGTSNEQFF
DNA: TGCGCCAGCAGCTCCGGGACTAGCAATGAGCAGTTCTTC

J: TRBJ1-2
size: .
V: TRBV27
D: .
CDR3: CASSLKGGANYGYTF
DNA: TGTGCCAGCAGTTTAAAAGGTGGAGCTAACTATGGCTACACCTTC

J: TRBJ2-5
size: .
V: TRBV7-9
D: TRBD2
CDR3: CASSPRDYSETQYF
DNA: TGTGCCAGCAGCCCTAGGGACTATTCGGAGACCCAGTACTTC

J: TRBJ2-2
size: .
V: TRBV11-2
D: .
CDR3: CASSLVALAGSTGELFF
DNA: TGTGCCAGCAGCTTAGTAGCCCTTGCGGGTTCCACCGGGGAGCTGTTTTTT

J: TRBJ1-1
size: .
V: TRBV28
D: TRBD1
CDR3: CASSTDRTAFF
DNA: TGTGCCAGCAGCACGGACAGGACAGCTTTCTTT

J: TRBJ1-5
size: .
V: TRBV6-5
D: TRBD1
CDR3: CASSARQGYQPQHF
DNA: TGTGCCAGCAGCGCCAGACAGGGGTATCAGCCCCAGCATTTT

J: TRBJ2-2
size: .
V: TRBV7-9
D: .
CDR3: CASSSDPRTSNTGELFF
DNA: TGTGCCAGCAGCTCAGATCCTCGGACTTCGAACACCGGGGAGCTGTTTTTT

J: TRBJ1-2
size: .
V: TRBV7-2
D: .
CDR3: CASSPRTTGTYGYTF
DNA: TGTGCCAGCAGCCCCCGAACTACAGGGACCTATGGCTACACCTTC

J: TRBJ2-7
size: .
V: TRBV29-1
D: TRBD1
CDR3: CSVLRQGGYEQYF
DNA: TGCAGCGTCCTCCGACAGGGGGGCTACGAGCAGTACTTC

J: TRBJ2-5
size: few
V: TRBV10-2
D: .
CDR3: CASGGAVRARVQETQYF
DNA: TGCGCCAGTGGTGGAGCGGTCCGGGCCCGGGTCCAAGAGACCCAGTACTTC

J: TRBJ2-2
size: .
V: TRBV7-9
D: .
CDR3: CANIMNTGELFF
DNA: TGTGCCAACATAATGAACACCGGGGAGCTGTTTTTT

J: TRBJ1-1
size: .
V: TRBV29-1
D: TRBD1
CDR3: CSAETGLNTEAFF
DNA: TGCAGCGCTGAGACAGGGTTGAACACTGAAGCTTTCTTT

J: TRBJ2-4
size: .
V: TRBV5-1
D: TRBD2
CDR3: CASSTSGRGKNIQYF
DNA: TGCGCCAGCAGTACTAGCGGAAGGGGCAAAAACATTCAGTACTTC

J: TRBJ1-5
size: .
V: TRBV6-1
D: TRBD1
CDR3: CASIRDSFNQPQHF
DNA: TGTGCCAGCATTCGGGACAGCTTCAATCAGCCCCAGCATTTT

J: TRBJ2-1
size: .
V: TRBV6-1
D: TRBD1
CDR3: CASSLDRVSYNEQFF
DNA: TGTGCCAGCAGTCTGGACAGGGTCTCCTACAATGAGCAGTTCTTC

J: TRBJ1-1
size: .
V: TRBV5-1
D: .
CDR3: CASSTTPPGYAFF
DNA: TGCGCCAGCAGCACAACCCCGCCAGGATATGCTTTCTTT

J: TRBJ1-2
size: .
V: TRBV7-2
D: .
CDR3: CASSLGTDPGRGYTF
DNA: TGTGCCAGCAGCTTAGGGACAGACCCCGGTCGCGGCTACACCTTC

J: TRBJ1-2
size: few
V: TRBV15
D: TRBD1
CDR3: CATSRDRDSYGYTF
DNA: TGTGCCACCAGCAGGGACAGGGATTCCTATGGCTACACCTTC

J: TRBJ1-5
size: .
V: TRBV27
D: .
CDR3: CASSDGGANQPQHF
DNA: TGTGCCAGCTCCGATGGGGGCGCGAATCAGCCCCAGCATTTT

J: TRBJ2-1
size: .
V: TRBV5-1
D: TRBD2
CDR3: CATSEGWDYGEQFF
DNA: TGCGCCACTAGTGAGGGGTGGGACTACGGTGAGCAGTTCTTC

J: TRBJ2-7
size: .
V: TRBV27
D: TRBD1
CDR3: CASSYQTGAPYEQYF
DNA: TGTGCCAGCAGTTACCAAACAGGGGCGCCTTACGAGCAGTACTTC

J: TRBJ2-5
size: once
V: TRBV15
D: TRBD1
CDR3: CATSSPDRGYQETQYF
DNA: TGTGCCACCAGCTCCCCGGACAGGGGGTACCAAGAGACCCAGTACTTC

J: TRBJ1-1
size: few
V: TRBV6-1
D: TRBD1
CDR3: CASRGGQPAPRAFF
DNA: TGTGCCAGCAGGGGGGGACAGCCAGCGCCACGAGCTTTCTTT

J: TRBJ1-2
size: .
V: TRBV6-5
D: .
CDR3: CASSSDTTQGYTF
DNA: TGTGCCAGCAGTTCGGACACGACGCAAGGCTACACCTTC

J: TRBJ2-3
size: .
V: TRBV4-2
D: TRBD2
CDR3: CASSQEVTGTSGMADTQYF
DNA: TGTGCCAGCAGCCAAGAGGTTACGGGGACTAGCGGGATGGCAGATACGCAGTATTTT